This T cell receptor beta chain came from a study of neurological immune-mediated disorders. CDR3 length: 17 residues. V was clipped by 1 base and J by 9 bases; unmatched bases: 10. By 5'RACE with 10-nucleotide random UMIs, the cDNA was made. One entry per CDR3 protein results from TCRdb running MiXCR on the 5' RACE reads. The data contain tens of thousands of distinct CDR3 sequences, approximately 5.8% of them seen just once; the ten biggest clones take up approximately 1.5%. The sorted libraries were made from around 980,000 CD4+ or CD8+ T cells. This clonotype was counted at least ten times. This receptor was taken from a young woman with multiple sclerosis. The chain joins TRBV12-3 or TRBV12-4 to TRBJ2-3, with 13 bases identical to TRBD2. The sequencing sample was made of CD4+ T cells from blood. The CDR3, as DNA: TGTGCCAGCAGTTTAGGCGGGACTAGCGGGGCTGGAGTAACGCAGTATTTT. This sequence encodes CASSLGGTSGAGVTQYF.